The source of this TCR beta chain is a study of blood T cell repertoires in COVID-19. The CDR3 sequence is 16 residues long. Germline loops: CDR1 MNHEY, CDR2 SVGEGT. The ends were cut back, 4 bases at V and 3 bases at J, with 15 bases in the middle. Clones were sequenced by immunoSEQ multiplex PCR, and TCRdb holds only the in-frame ones, with some missing. Of some 74,000 clones detected, 80% to 90% appear once; the ten largest clones hold around 4.8%. This clonotype originated in a woman of 80 years or more with active or convalescent COVID-19. The chain has TRBV6-2 or TRBV6-3 and TRBJ2-2; TRBD1 is a possible D gene (5 bases). The sample comprised peripheral blood. CDR3 sequence: CASSSPPGWDTGELFF. In nucleotides, the CDR3 is TGTGCCAGCAGTTCCCCGCCAGGGTGGGACACCGGGGAGCTGTTTTTT.